This T cell receptor beta chain appears in the sequencing data of a study of siplizumab effects on memory and regulatory T cells. The table came from immunoSEQ multiplex PCR; TCRdb's copy has only in-frame clones and leaves some out. The sample has tens of thousands of clones, about 90% seen once. General study points: Treg origin accounted for an average of 68.8% of mappable alloreactive CD4+ clones with siplizumab and 25% to 30% in controls. The majority of clones, roughly 80-95% of proliferating CD4+ or CD8+ clones, lacked an assignable naive or memory phenotype.

With 5 bases clipped from V and 1 base from J, the junction kept 3 bases outside the gene matches. The CDR3 spans 15 residues. CDR1 and CDR2 from the germline V gene are LGHNA and YNFKEQ. For this clone: Its cognate antigen is unknown.

Sequenced sample: naive CD4+ T cells sorted from blood. The receptor's source is a human donor in good health. V gene TRBV4-2 combines with J gene TRBJ1-2; 11 bases align to TRBD1. The CDR3 protein is CASSRDRGFNYGYTF. CDR3 in DNA: TGTGCCAGCAGCAGGGACAGGGGGTTTAACTATGGCTACACCTTC.